A selection of T cell receptor beta chains follows, all from one sample in a study of T cells after posttransplantation cyclophosphamide. The assay was immunoSEQ multiplex PCR, and TCRdb's table has in-frame clones only and misses some. The sample carries some 9,700 clones, approximately 80% recorded once. The sample was PBMCs, taken 1903 days after a stem cell transplant with posttransplant cyclophosphamide. These receptors were collected from a female patient in her thirties or forties who received an allogeneic stem cell transplant from a related donor, was CMV-positive, and had no GVHD. Among the T cells, some may be from the graft donor. The CDR3 runs from the conserved cysteine through the conserved F or W. The D gene is left open where the match is weak. For some rows the clone size is stated as once, few or many, or as a class when expanded; others skip it.

clone size: -
J gene: TRBJ1-5
CDR3 length: 16
V gene: TRBV28
D gene: TRBD1
CDR3 DNA: TGTGCCAGCAGCTCGGACAGGGGACTCAGCAATCAGCCCCAGCATTTT
CDR3 protein: CASSSDRGLSNQPQHF

clone size: few
J gene: TRBJ1-6
CDR3 length: 16
V gene: TRBV5-6
D gene: TRBD1
CDR3 DNA: TGTGCCAGCAGCCAGGGACAGGGATGGGATAATTCACCCCTCCACTTT
CDR3 protein: CASSQGQGWDNSPLHF

clone size: -
J gene: TRBJ2-7
CDR3 length: 17
V gene: TRBV27
D gene: TRBD2
CDR3 DNA: TGTGCCAGCACCCCAAGGGTTGGCGGGGGGGCGTCCTACGAGCAGTACTTC
CDR3 protein: CASTPRVGGGASYEQYF

clone size: once
J gene: TRBJ2-5
CDR3 length: 16
V gene: TRBV7-9
D gene: TRBD1
CDR3 DNA: TGTGCCAGCAGCCCGATGGACAGGGGACTCCAAGAGACCCAGTACTTC
CDR3 protein: CASSPMDRGLQETQYF

clone size: -
J gene: TRBJ1-2
CDR3 length: 17
V gene: TRBV28
D gene: -
CDR3 DNA: TGTGCCAGCAGCCCCTTAGGAGCGGGAGTTGCTAACTATGGCTACACCTTC
CDR3 protein: CASSPLGAGVANYGYTF

clone size: -
J gene: TRBJ2-1
CDR3 length: 13
V gene: TRBV27
D gene: -
CDR3 DNA: TGTGCCAGCAGTGGTCAGATCGGGGAAGAGCAGTTCTTC
CDR3 protein: CASSGQIGEEQFF

clone size: -
J gene: TRBJ1-2
CDR3 length: 9
V gene: TRBV7-9
D gene: -
CDR3 DNA: TGTGCCGGGGGGGATGGCTACACCTTC
CDR3 protein: CAGGDGYTF

clone size: -
J gene: TRBJ2-7
CDR3 length: 14
V gene: TRBV27
D gene: -
CDR3 DNA: TGTGCCAGCAGTTCGTCGACAGGAGACTACGAGCAGTACTTC
CDR3 protein: CASSSSTGDYEQYF

clone size: -
J gene: TRBJ2-7
CDR3 length: 15
V gene: TRBV2
D gene: TRBD2
CDR3 DNA: TGTGCCAGCAGTGAAAGACCTAGCGGGGCCAGGGAGCAGTACTTC
CDR3 protein: CASSERPSGAREQYF

clone size: -
J gene: TRBJ2-3
CDR3 length: 14
V gene: TRBV11-2
D gene: -
CDR3 DNA: TGTGCCAGCAGCTCTCACCGCGGCGGCGATACGCAGTATTTT
CDR3 protein: CASSSHRGGDTQYF

clone size: few
J gene: TRBJ2-7
CDR3 length: 12
V gene: TRBV19
D gene: -
CDR3 DNA: TGTGCCAGTAGTGGTACAGCGGGCGAGCAGTACTTC
CDR3 protein: CASSGTAGEQYF

clone size: once
J gene: TRBJ2-1
CDR3 length: 17
V gene: TRBV14
D gene: TRBD2
CDR3 DNA: TGTGCCAGCAGCCCGACTAGCGGGGGCTACTCCTACAATGAGCAGTTCTTC
CDR3 protein: CASSPTSGGYSYNEQFF

clone size: -
J gene: TRBJ1-2
CDR3 length: 15
V gene: TRBV7-9
D gene: TRBD1
CDR3 DNA: TGTGCCAGCAGCCTCGGGATGGAGGGGGCTCGGGGCTACACCTTC
CDR3 protein: CASSLGMEGARGYTF

clone size: few
J gene: TRBJ1-2
CDR3 length: 11
V gene: TRBV27
D gene: -
CDR3 DNA: TGTGCCACCTATAGCCCGCTCGGCTACACCTTC
CDR3 protein: CATYSPLGYTF

clone size: few
J gene: TRBJ1-5
CDR3 length: 14
V gene: TRBV27
D gene: -
CDR3 DNA: TGTGCCAGCAGTCCCTTAGGCCGGGGTCAGCCCCAGCATTTT
CDR3 protein: CASSPLGRGQPQHF

clone size: -
J gene: TRBJ1-2
CDR3 length: 14
V gene: TRBV19
D gene: -
CDR3 DNA: TGTGCCAGTAGTGCCGTTGGAGGGACCTATGACTACACCTTC
CDR3 protein: CASSAVGGTYDYTF

clone size: -
J gene: TRBJ2-3
CDR3 length: 14
V gene: TRBV2
D gene: TRBD1
CDR3 DNA: TGTGCCAGCAGCTACGGACAGGGTTTAGATACGCAGTATTTT
CDR3 protein: CASSYGQGLDTQYF

clone size: -
J gene: TRBJ1-5
CDR3 length: 15
V gene: TRBV7-8
D gene: -
CDR3 DNA: TGTGCCAGCAGCTTAGGCGACAGTTTAAATCAGCCCCAGCATTTT
CDR3 protein: CASSLGDSLNQPQHF

clone size: -
J gene: TRBJ2-4
CDR3 length: 17
V gene: TRBV14
D gene: TRBD2
CDR3 DNA: TGTGCCAGCAGCCAAACTAGCGGGGGCTCCCGGCGGGGCATTCAGTACTTC
CDR3 protein: CASSQTSGGSRRGIQYF

clone size: few
J gene: TRBJ2-3
CDR3 length: 16
V gene: TRBV7-9
D gene: TRBD2
CDR3 DNA: TGTGCCAGCAGCTTAGTAGTTAGCGGGGGCACAGATACGCAGTATTTT
CDR3 protein: CASSLVVSGGTDTQYF

clone size: -
J gene: TRBJ1-4
CDR3 length: 15
V gene: TRBV5-1
D gene: -
CDR3 DNA: TGCGCCAGCAGCTTGAAGCCGGACAGCTGGGAAAAACTGTTTTTT
CDR3 protein: CASSLKPDSWEKLFF

clone size: few
J gene: TRBJ2-7
CDR3 length: 15
V gene: TRBV19
D gene: TRBD1
CDR3 DNA: TGTGCCAGTAGTATAGCCCAGGACAGGAGCCACGAGCAGTACTTC
CDR3 protein: CASSIAQDRSHEQYF

clone size: -
J gene: TRBJ2-4
CDR3 length: 16
V gene: TRBV5-1
D gene: TRBD2
CDR3 DNA: TGCGCCAGCAGCTTGGTCCAGGGAGGGACCAAAAACATTCAGTACTTC
CDR3 protein: CASSLVQGGTKNIQYF

clone size: once
J gene: TRBJ1-2
CDR3 length: 12
V gene: TRBV6-5
D gene: -
CDR3 DNA: TGTGCCAGCAGGATGGGGCAGAATGGCTACACCTTC
CDR3 protein: CASRMGQNGYTF

clone size: -
J gene: TRBJ1-2
CDR3 length: 15
V gene: TRBV7-6
D gene: TRBD1
CDR3 DNA: TGTGCCAGCAGCGACACCGGGACAGGGCTGGGTGGCTACACCTTC
CDR3 protein: CASSDTGTGLGGYTF

clone size: -
J gene: TRBJ2-7
CDR3 length: 15
V gene: TRBV2
D gene: TRBD1
CDR3 DNA: TGTGCCAGCAGTGAAGGGGGACAGGGGGCCTACGAGCAGTACTTC
CDR3 protein: CASSEGGQGAYEQYF

clone size: -
J gene: TRBJ2-1
CDR3 length: 16
V gene: TRBV5-6
D gene: -
CDR3 DNA: TGTGCCAGCAGCCACATCGTAGCTTGGTCCTACAATGAGCAGTTCTTC
CDR3 protein: CASSHIVAWSYNEQFF

clone size: -
J gene: TRBJ1-5
CDR3 length: 15
V gene: TRBV5-8
D gene: TRBD1
CDR3 DNA: TGTGCCAGCAGCAAGGGACAGGGAGGGGCCGAGCCCCAGCATTTT
CDR3 protein: CASSKGQGGAEPQHF

clone size: -
J gene: TRBJ2-1
CDR3 length: 20
V gene: TRBV6-1
D gene: -
CDR3 DNA: TGTGCCAGCAGTGGAACTGGCCCACAGGGTAAGGTTTTGGGATACAATGAGCAGTTCTTC
CDR3 protein: CASSGTGPQGKVLGYNEQFF

clone size: once
J gene: TRBJ2-1
CDR3 length: 16
V gene: TRBV9
D gene: TRBD1
CDR3 DNA: TGTGCCAGCAGCGTTCAGGAGGGACAGGTCTGGGATGAGCAGTTCTTC
CDR3 protein: CASSVQEGQVWDEQFF

clone size: -
J gene: TRBJ2-1
CDR3 length: 18
V gene: TRBV2
D gene: TRBD2
CDR3 DNA: TGTGCCAGCAGTGGGGGGGCTAGCGGGGGGCTTATAAACAATGAGCAGTTCTTC
CDR3 protein: CASSGGASGGLINNEQFF

clone size: -
J gene: TRBJ1-6
CDR3 length: 16
V gene: TRBV27
D gene: TRBD1
CDR3 DNA: TGTGCCAGCAGTTTATCCCCGACAGGGCTTAATTCACCCCTCCACTTT
CDR3 protein: CASSLSPTGLNSPLHF

clone size: -
J gene: TRBJ1-3
CDR3 length: 14
V gene: TRBV19
D gene: -
CDR3 DNA: TGTGCCAGTAGTTTGACGGGCTCTGGAAACACCATATATTTT
CDR3 protein: CASSLTGSGNTIYF

clone size: -
J gene: TRBJ2-7
CDR3 length: 12
V gene: TRBV7-9
D gene: -
CDR3 DNA: TGTGCCAGCAGCTTAGAATTTCCCGAGCAGTACTTC
CDR3 protein: CASSLEFPEQYF

clone size: -
J gene: TRBJ2-3
CDR3 length: 17
V gene: TRBV7-2
D gene: TRBD2
CDR3 DNA: TGTGCCAGCAGCTTAGAGGGACTAGCGGGGACCACAGATACGCAGTATTTT
CDR3 protein: CASSLEGLAGTTDTQYF

clone size: -
J gene: TRBJ2-4
CDR3 length: 18
V gene: TRBV7-9
D gene: TRBD2
CDR3 DNA: TGTGCCAGCAGCCCCGGGACTAGCGGGGGGGGGACCAAAAACATTCAGTACTTC
CDR3 protein: CASSPGTSGGGTKNIQYF

clone size: -
J gene: TRBJ2-7
CDR3 length: 15
V gene: TRBV11-2
D gene: TRBD1
CDR3 DNA: TGTGCCAGCAGTCGCGGACAGGGGAGGTCGTACGAGCAGTACTTC
CDR3 protein: CASSRGQGRSYEQYF

clone size: -
J gene: TRBJ2-3
CDR3 length: 16
V gene: TRBV7-2
D gene: TRBD2
CDR3 DNA: TGTGCCAGCAGCACTGCCGGGCGGGGGGGCACAGATACGCAGTATTTT
CDR3 protein: CASSTAGRGGTDTQYF

clone size: few
J gene: TRBJ2-2
CDR3 length: 15
V gene: TRBV27
D gene: TRBD1
CDR3 DNA: TGTGCCAGCAGACTGGACAGGGTGAACACCGGGGAGCTGTTTTTT
CDR3 protein: CASRLDRVNTGELFF

clone size: -
J gene: TRBJ2-2
CDR3 length: 12
V gene: TRBV29-1
D gene: TRBD1
CDR3 DNA: TGCAGCGTTGGACAGGGGTCCGGGGAGCTGTTTTTT
CDR3 protein: CSVGQGSGELFF

clone size: -
J gene: TRBJ2-5
CDR3 length: 18
V gene: TRBV7-3
D gene: TRBD1
CDR3 DNA: TGTGCCAGCAGCTTAAAGATGGGGATACAGGACAGGGGGGAGACCCAGTACTTC
CDR3 protein: CASSLKMGIQDRGETQYF

clone size: -
J gene: TRBJ2-5
CDR3 length: 15
V gene: TRBV4-1
D gene: -
CDR3 DNA: TGCGCCAGCAGCCCACTTCCGAGCTTTCAAGAGACCCAGTACTTC
CDR3 protein: CASSPLPSFQETQYF

clone size: -
J gene: TRBJ2-5
CDR3 length: 18
V gene: TRBV4-2
D gene: TRBD2
CDR3 DNA: TGTGCCAGCAGCCAAGTGGGACTAGCGGGGGGGAGGCAAGAGACCCAGTACTTC
CDR3 protein: CASSQVGLAGGRQETQYF

clone size: -
J gene: TRBJ2-1
CDR3 length: 19
V gene: TRBV15
D gene: -
CDR3 DNA: TGTGCCACCGTCCCGGAAGGCCTACCGGGGGGCCCCCCCCACAATGAGCAGTTCTTC
CDR3 protein: CATVPEGLPGGPPHNEQFF

clone size: -
J gene: TRBJ2-1
CDR3 length: 16
V gene: TRBV10-3
D gene: -
CDR3 DNA: TGTGCCATCAGAGGACAGTCCGAAAGCTCCTACAATGAGCAGTTCTTC
CDR3 protein: CAIRGQSESSYNEQFF

clone size: -
J gene: TRBJ1-2
CDR3 length: 15
V gene: TRBV28
D gene: TRBD1
CDR3 DNA: TGTGCCAGCAGTTCGTACAGGGGGGGTAAGAATGGCTACACCTTC
CDR3 protein: CASSSYRGGKNGYTF

clone size: -
J gene: TRBJ2-7
CDR3 length: 21
V gene: TRBV7-8
D gene: TRBD1
CDR3 DNA: TGTGCCAGCAGCCCGAAAGTAAGCCCGCCCTTATCGGACAGGGTGGACTACGAGCAGTACTTC
CDR3 protein: CASSPKVSPPLSDRVDYEQYF

clone size: -
J gene: TRBJ1-2
CDR3 length: 13
V gene: TRBV6-1
D gene: -
CDR3 DNA: TGTGCCAGCAGTGTGGGGCTGAGCTATGGCTACACCTTC
CDR3 protein: CASSVGLSYGYTF

clone size: few
J gene: TRBJ2-7
CDR3 length: 13
V gene: TRBV19
D gene: TRBD1
CDR3 DNA: TGTGCCAGTAGTGCAGGACAGGGCTACGAGCAGTACTTC
CDR3 protein: CASSAGQGYEQYF

clone size: -
J gene: TRBJ2-2
CDR3 length: 17
V gene: TRBV19
D gene: -
CDR3 DNA: TGTGCCAGTAGACCCACCGGGAACCTTCTAGTCTCCGGGGAGCTGTTTTTT
CDR3 protein: CASRPTGNLLVSGELFF

clone size: -
J gene: TRBJ2-1
CDR3 length: 11
V gene: TRBV6-4
D gene: -
CDR3 DNA: TGTGCCAGCCGAACGGGCAATGAGCAGTTCTTC
CDR3 protein: CASRTGNEQFF

clone size: -
J gene: TRBJ2-2
CDR3 length: 14
V gene: TRBV28
D gene: -
CDR3 DNA: TGTGCCAGCACTCAAGGACACAACACCGGGGAGCTGTTTTTT
CDR3 protein: CASTQGHNTGELFF

clone size: -
J gene: TRBJ2-2
CDR3 length: 15
V gene: TRBV6-1
D gene: -
CDR3 DNA: TGTGCCAGCAGTGTCGTACAGGCGAACACCGGGGAGCTGTTTTTT
CDR3 protein: CASSVVQANTGELFF